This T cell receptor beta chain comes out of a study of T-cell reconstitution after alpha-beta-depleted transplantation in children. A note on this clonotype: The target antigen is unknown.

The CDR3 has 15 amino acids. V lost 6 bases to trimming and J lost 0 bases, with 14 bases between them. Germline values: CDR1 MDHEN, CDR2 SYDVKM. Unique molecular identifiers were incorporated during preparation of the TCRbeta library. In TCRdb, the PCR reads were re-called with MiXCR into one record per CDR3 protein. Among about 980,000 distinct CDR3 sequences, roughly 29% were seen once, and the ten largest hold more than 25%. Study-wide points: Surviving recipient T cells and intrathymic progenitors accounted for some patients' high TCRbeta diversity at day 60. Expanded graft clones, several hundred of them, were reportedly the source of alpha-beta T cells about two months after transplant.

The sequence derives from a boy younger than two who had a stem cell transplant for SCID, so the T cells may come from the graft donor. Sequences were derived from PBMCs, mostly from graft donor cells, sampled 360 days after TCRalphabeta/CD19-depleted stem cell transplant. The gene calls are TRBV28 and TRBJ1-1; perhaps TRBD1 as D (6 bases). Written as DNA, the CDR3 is TGTGCCAGCAGCCGACGAGGGGGAATGAACACTGAAGCTTTCTTT. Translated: CASSRRGGMNTEAFF.